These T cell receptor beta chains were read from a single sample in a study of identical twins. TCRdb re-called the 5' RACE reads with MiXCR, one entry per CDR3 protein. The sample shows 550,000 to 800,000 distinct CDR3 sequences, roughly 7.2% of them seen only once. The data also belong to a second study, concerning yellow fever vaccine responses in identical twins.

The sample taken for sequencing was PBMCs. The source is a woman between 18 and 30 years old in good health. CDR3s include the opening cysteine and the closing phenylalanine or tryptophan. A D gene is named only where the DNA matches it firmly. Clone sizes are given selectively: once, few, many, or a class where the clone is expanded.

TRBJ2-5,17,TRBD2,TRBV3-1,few,CASSQVFAGGLGETQYF,TGTGCCAGCAGCCAAGTGTTCGCGGGAGGTCTCGGGGAGACCCAGTACTTC
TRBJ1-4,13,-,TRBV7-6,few,CASSPMDGEKLFF,TGTGCCAGCAGCCCCATGGACGGGGAAAAACTGTTTTTT
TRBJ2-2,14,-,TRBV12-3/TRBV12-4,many,CASSFGAVTGELFF,TGTGCCAGCAGTTTTGGGGCTGTCACCGGGGAGCTGTTTTTT
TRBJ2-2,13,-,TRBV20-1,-,CSASGANTGELSF,TGCAGTGCTAGCGGCGCGAACACCGGGGAGCTGTCTTTT
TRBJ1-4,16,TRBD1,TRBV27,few,CASSFSPGGTNEKLFF,TGTGCCAGCAGTTTTTCGCCAGGGGGGACTAATGAAAAACTGTTTTTT
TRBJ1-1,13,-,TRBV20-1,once,CSAKTNRDTEAFF,TGCAGTGCTAAAACCAATCGGGATACTGAAGCTTTCTTT
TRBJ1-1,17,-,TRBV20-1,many,CSARDLSHSLMNTEAFF,TGCAGTGCTAGAGATCTTAGTCACAGCCTCATGAACACTGAAGCTTTCTTT
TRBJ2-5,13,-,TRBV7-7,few,CASSLGHAQTQYF,TGTGCCAGCAGCTTAGGGCACGCACAGACCCAGTACTTC
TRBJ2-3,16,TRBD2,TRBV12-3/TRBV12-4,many,CASSPRLAGGTDTQYF,TGTGCCAGCAGTCCCAGACTAGCGGGGGGCACAGATACGCAGTATTTT
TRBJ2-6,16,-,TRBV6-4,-,CASSDSEGSGANVLTF,TGTGCCAGCAGTGACTCTGAAGGGTCTGGGGCCAACGTCCTGACTTTC
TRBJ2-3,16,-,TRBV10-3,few,CAISVSGIASTDTQYF,TGTGCCATCAGTGTCTCGGGAATTGCTAGCACAGATACGCAGTATTTT
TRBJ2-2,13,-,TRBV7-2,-,CASSPTGSVELFF,TGTGCCAGCAGCCCAACGGGTTCCGTGGAGCTGTTTTTT
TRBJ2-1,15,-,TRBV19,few,CASTPMGGAYNEQFF,TGTGCCAGTACTCCCATGGGGGGCGCCTACAATGAGCAGTTCTTC
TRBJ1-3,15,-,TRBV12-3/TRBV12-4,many,CASSLLQSSGNTIYF,TGTGCCAGCAGTTTACTCCAAAGCTCTGGAAACACCATATATTTT
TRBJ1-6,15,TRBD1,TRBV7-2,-,CASSLPPTGFSPLHF,TGTGCCAGCAGCCTCCCGCCGACAGGGTTTTCACCCCTCCACTTT
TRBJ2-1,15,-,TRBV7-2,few,CASSYLTSSYNEQFF,TGTGCCAGCAGCTACCTAACTAGCTCCTACAATGAGCAGTTCTTC
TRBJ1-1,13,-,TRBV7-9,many,CASHRDPSAEAFF,TGTGCCAGTCACAGGGATCCCTCCGCTGAAGCTTTCTTT
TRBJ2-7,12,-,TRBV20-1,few,CSARSPTGEQYF,TGCAGTGCACGGAGTCCCACCGGCGAGCAGTACTTC
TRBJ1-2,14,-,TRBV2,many,CASSEDRLNYGYTF,TGTGCCAGCAGTGAAGACAGGTTAAACTATGGCTACACCTTC
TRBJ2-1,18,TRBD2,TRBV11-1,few,CASSKLGLAGTPSREQFF,TGTGCCAGCAGCAAACTAGGACTAGCGGGCACCCCCTCGCGAGAGCAGTTCTTC
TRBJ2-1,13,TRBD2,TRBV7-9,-,CASSLAGENEQFF,TGTGCCAGCAGCCTAGCGGGAGAGAATGAGCAGTTCTTC
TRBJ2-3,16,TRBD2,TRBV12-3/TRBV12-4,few,CASSSLGRGATDTQYF,TGTGCCAGCAGTTCTCTTGGGCGGGGGGCCACAGATACGCAGTATTTT
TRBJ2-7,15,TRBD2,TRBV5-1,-,CASSLEGGAIYEQYF,TGCGCCAGCAGCTTGGAGGGAGGGGCGATCTACGAGCAGTACTTC
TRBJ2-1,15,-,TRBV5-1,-,CASSLTPGLLNEQFF,TGCGCCAGCAGCTTGACACCGGGGCTTTTAAATGAGCAGTTCTTC
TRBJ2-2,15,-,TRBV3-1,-,CASSQDIVVTGELFF,TGTGCCAGCAGCCAAGATATAGTAGTCACCGGGGAGCTGTTTTTT
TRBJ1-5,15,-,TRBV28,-,CASTPGGAGGQPQHF,TGTGCCAGCACTCCCGGGGGGGCAGGCGGTCAGCCCCAGCATTTT
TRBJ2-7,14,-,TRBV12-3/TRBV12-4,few,CASSFISGAYEQYF,TGTGCCAGCAGTTTTATCTCCGGCGCCTACGAGCAGTACTTC
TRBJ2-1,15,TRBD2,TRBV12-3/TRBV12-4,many,CASSPMAGGDNEQFF,TGTGCCAGCAGCCCGATGGCGGGAGGGGACAATGAGCAGTTCTTC
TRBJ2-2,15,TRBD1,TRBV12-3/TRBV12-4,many,CASNSGTGTTGELFF,TGTGCCAGCAACTCCGGGACAGGGACCACCGGGGAGCTGTTTTTT
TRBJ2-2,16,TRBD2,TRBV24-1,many,CATSDTSSGRAQELFF,TGTGCCACCAGTGATACCTCGAGCGGGAGGGCCCAGGAGCTGTTTTTT
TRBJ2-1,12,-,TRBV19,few,CASSITYNEQFF,TGTGCCAGTAGTATAACCTACAATGAGCAGTTCTTC
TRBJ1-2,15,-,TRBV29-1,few,CSVVPVLRPYYGYTF,TGCAGCGTTGTACCCGTCCTTCGGCCCTACTATGGCTACACCTTC
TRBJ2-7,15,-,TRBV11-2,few,CASSPSGYFSYEQYF,TGTGCCAGCAGCCCGTCGGGGTACTTCTCCTACGAGCAGTACTTC
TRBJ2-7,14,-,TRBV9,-,CASSVGRDTYEQYF,TGTGCCAGCAGCGTAGGGCGGGACACCTACGAGCAGTACTTC
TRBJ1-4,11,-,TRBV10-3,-,CAISNGEKLFF,TGTGCCATCAGTAATGGTGAAAAACTGTTTTTT
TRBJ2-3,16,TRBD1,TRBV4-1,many,CASSAIRDSFTDTQYF,TGCGCCAGCAGCGCAATCCGGGACAGCTTCACAGATACGCAGTATTTT
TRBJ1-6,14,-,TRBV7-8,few,CASSLATPAIPLHF,TGTGCCAGCAGCTTAGCGACCCCGGCCATCCCCCTCCACTTT